This TCR beta chain comes out of a study of identical twins. As concerns this clonotype: One end of the junction fails to match germline, which may point to a read error.

MiXCR, run by TCRdb on the 5' RACE reads, gives a single entry per CDR3 protein. Found here are 450,000 or so distinct CDR3 sequences, roughly an eighth of them singletons; the top ten hold about 0.94%. Germline V CDR1 and CDR2: SQVTM, ANQGSEA. The CDR3 is made up of 18 amino acids. This sample also belongs to another study, concerning yellow fever vaccine responses in identical twins.

Sequencing was carried out using CD4+ T cells sorted from blood. The sequence was collected from a woman between 18 and 29 years old in good health. J is TRBJ2-1 and V is TRBV29-1; 13 nucleotides line up with TRBD2. CDR3 region: CSAELAGGPQSSYNEQFF. The CDR3 DNA is TGCAGCGCTGAACTAGCGGGAGGGCCCCAAAGCTCCTACAATGAGCAGTTCTTC.